One sample yielded the 14 T cell receptor beta chains listed below, sequenced in a study of cytomegalovirus exposure and HLA in healthy donors. TCRdb keeps only in-frame clones here, not all; method: immunoSEQ multiplex PCR. The table includes about 98,000 clones, roughly 87% detected once. Sequencing used PBMCs. These TCRs come from a man between 18 and 29 years old in good health and CMV-seropositive.

Here the CDR3 DNA reads TGTGCCAGCAGTCCAAGACTAGCGGGGGCTTACGAGCAGTACTTC. This encodes CASSPRLAGAYEQYF. This chain links TRBV27 with TRBJ2-7, with 12 bases matching TRBD2. The germline V gene encodes CDR1 MNHEY and CDR2 SMNVEV (reference sequence). The CDR3 spans 15 residues. V shed 5 bases, J shed 4 bases, and the junction held 6 bases outside the gene matches.

The chain links TRBV7-2 to TRBJ2-3; 15 bases are shared with TRBD2. V lost 1 base, J lost 7 bases, and 3 bases stayed unmatched. The germline gives CDR1 SGHTA, CDR2 FQGNSA. This CDR3 region has 16 residues. The CDR3 is CASSLGGTSGRNTQYF. CDR3 in DNA: TGTGCCAGCAGCTTAGGGGGGACTAGCGGGAGGAATACGCAGTATTTT.

This chain connects TRBV10-2 to TRBJ2-3; 7 bases match TRBD2. The CDR3 totals 14 residues. V dropped 4 bases and J dropped 3; count of bases not matched to a gene: 4. CDR1 and CDR2 from the germline V gene are WSHSY and SAAADI. CDR3 in DNA: TGCGCCAGCAGTGTCGCGGGAGCGACAGATACGCAGTATTTT. Translated: CASSVAGATDTQYF.

V usage is TRBV4-3 and J usage is TRBJ2-1; TRBD2 is a possible D gene (6 bases). The CDR3 runs 22 residues. The germline V gene encodes CDR1 LGHNA and CDR2 YSLEER. The V end was cut by 0 bases, the J end by 4 bases, with 31 bases between. DNA for the CDR3: TGCGCCAGCAGCCAAGATAATCGGGGGACCTGGCAGCGATCCGCCTTTTACAATGAGCAGTTCTTC. It yields the protein CASSQDNRGTWQRSAFYNEQFF.

This rearrangement joins TRBV28 to TRBJ1-4; possibly TRBD1 for D (6 bases). CDR3 length: 15 amino acids. The germline CDR1 and CDR2 sequences are MDHEN and SYDVKM. V gave up 5 bases and J gave up 8 bases, with 18 bases separating them. The DNA for the CDR3 is TGTGCCAGCAGTGCTAGACAGGCTTTCTGGGAAAAACTGTTTTTT. Residues: CASSARQAFWEKLFF. Full variable domain (rest looked up from reference TRBV28 and TRBJ1-4): DVKVTQSSRYLVKRTGEKVFLECVQDMDHENMFWYRQDPGLGLRLIYFSYDVKMKEKGDIPEGYSVSREKKERFSLILESASTNQTSMYLCASSARQAFWEKLFFGSGTQLSVL.

This clone was seen once. V usage is TRBV18 and J usage is TRBJ2-7; maybe TRBD1 (5 bases). V shed 3 bases and J shed 0 bases, with 24 bases lying between them. CDR3 length: 19 residues. Germline assignment: CDR1 KGHSH and CDR2 LQKENI. CDR3 residues: CASSPPQFSGAFLSYEQYF. In DNA form, the CDR3 reads TGTGCCAGCTCACCGCCCCAATTCTCTGGGGCTTTCCTCTCCTACGAGCAGTACTTC.

The J gene is TRBJ2-1, the V gene TRBV6-6; 9 nucleotides align to TRBD2. From germline, CDR1 is MNHNY and CDR2 SVGAGI (reference sequence). V was pared by 2 bases and J by 7 bases, with 6 bases of the junction left unmatched. The CDR3 loop spans 15 amino acids. The DNA of the CDR3 is TGTGCCAGCAGTTACGGCGGGGGGGCCTCGAATGAGCAGTTCTTC. The encoded protein is CASSYGGGASNEQFF.

The chain employs TRBV18 and TRBJ2-5, with 7 bases fitting TRBD1. The CDR3 covers 15 residues. Trimming at V came to 3 bases and at J to 2 bases, leaving 6 bases not matched to a gene. Germline V gene lookup returns CDR1 KGHSH and CDR2 LQKENI. The CDR3 sequence is CASSPQGDGQETQYF. CDR3 in DNA: TGTGCCAGCTCACCTCAGGGGGACGGGCAAGAGACCCAGTACTTC.

This clone was counted between two and nine times. The rearrangement links TRBV2 to TRBJ1-5; D is perhaps TRBD1 (5 bases). Germline V gene sequence: CDR1 SNHLY, CDR2 FYNNEI. Trimming shortened V by 6 bases and J by 4 bases, and 10 bases separated the two germline ends. The CDR3 is 13 residues long. The CDR3 DNA is TGTGCCAGCAGGGGGACTGATAATCAGCCCCAGCATTTT. The encoded protein is CASRGTDNQPQHF.

This chain joins TRBV4-1 and TRBJ1-1; possible D gene TRBD1, 6 bases. Germline CDR1 MGHRA, CDR2 YSYEKL. The CDR3 has 20 residues. The V gene lost 7 bases and the J gene lost 4 bases, with 34 bases spanning the gap. CDR3 protein: CASKGPSVSGESQRGTEAFF. DNA of the CDR3: TGCGCCAGCAAGGGTCCCTCGGTGTCAGGGGAATCGCAGAGGGGCACTGAAGCTTTCTTT.

The genes are TRBV19 and TRBJ1-2; no definite D call. V lost 2 bases, J lost 0 bases, and 10 bases lay in between. The germline gives CDR1 LNHDA, CDR2 SQIVND (reference sequence). The CDR3 totals 15 residues. The DNA for the CDR3 is TGTGCCAGTAGTATATCCGGTGAACCTAACTATGGCTACACCTTC. As protein: CASSISGEPNYGYTF.

The J gene is TRBJ2-1, the V gene TRBV27, with D perhaps TRBD2 (5 bases). The V end lost 3 bases, the J end lost 4 bases, and 13 bases lay between the germline ends. The CDR3 contains 15 residues. From germline, CDR1 is MNHEY and CDR2 SMNVEV (reference sequence). DNA of the CDR3: TGTGCCAGCAGTTTCGCCGGGGTCTCATACAATGAGCAGTTCTTC. This sequence encodes CASSFAGVSYNEQFF.

This clone has only a few counts. This chain connects TRBV7-2 to TRBJ2-2; 8 bases are shared with TRBD1. After removal of 2 bases from V and 6 bases from J, the junction contained 5 bases not matched to a gene. The germline V gene has CDR1 SGHTA and CDR2 FQGNSA. This CDR3 is built from 15 residues. The chain's CDR3 is CASSLPQGAAGELFF. The CDR3 DNA sequence: TGTGCCAGCAGCTTACCTCAGGGGGCTGCCGGGGAGCTGTTTTTT.

CDR3 loop: CASSEEGLYLPNEKLFF. The DNA for the CDR3 is TGTGCCAGCAGTGAAGAGGGGCTCTACCTACCTAATGAAAAACTGTTTTTT. This chain uses TRBV6-1 with TRBJ1-4; possible D gene TRBD1, 5 bases. Trimming stripped 1 base from V and 3 bases from J, with 15 bases between. CDR1 and CDR2 (germline): MNHNS, SASEGT. The length of the CDR3 is 17 residues.